These 16 T cell receptor beta chains originate from one sample sequenced in a study of CD8+ T cells in alopecia areata. The authors extracted RNA and reverse transcribed it into cDNA as the sequencing template. The assay was immunoSEQ multiplex PCR, and TCRdb's table has in-frame clones only and misses some. The sample shows some 220,000 clones, around three fifths of them seen only once. The sample's treatment: oral pan-JAK inhibitor, 5-10 mg twice daily. The sequencing here drew on CD4+ T cells sorted from blood, taken at week 4, from a patient treated with tofacitinib. The receptors here all came from a human donor with alopecia areata.

J is TRBJ2-1 and V is TRBV9, with 12 bases fitting TRBD2. Germline values: CDR1 SGDLS, CDR2 YYNGEE. The CDR3 is 15 residues long. The junction had 4 bases not matched to a gene; V was cut back by 2 bases and J by 7 bases. The CDR3 is CASSVLAGGQNEQFF. The DNA for the CDR3 is TGTGCCAGCAGCGTGCTAGCGGGGGGGCAGAATGAGCAGTTCTTC.

This chain joins TRBV4-3 and TRBJ1-1; possibly TRBD1 for D (5 bases). V lost 0 bases to trimming and J lost 1 base, with 21 bases between them. The CDR3 totals 19 residues. The germline gives CDR1 LGHNA, CDR2 YSLEER. Written as DNA, the CDR3 is TGCGCCAGCAGCCAAGATATCCCCTCCTCGGGGGGGTCGAACACTGAAGCTTTCTTT. This gives the protein CASSQDIPSSGGSNTEAFF.

V is TRBV29-1 and J is TRBJ2-3; TRBD1 or TRBD2 may be the D gene (6 bases each). Germline lookup yields CDR1 SQVTM and CDR2 ANQGSEA. V gave up 6 bases and J gave up 0 bases, with 10 bases separating them. The CDR3 runs to 13 residues. CDR3 amino acids: CSVGGKSTDTQYF. For the CDR3, the DNA is TGCAGCGTGGGGGGCAAGAGCACAGATACGCAGTATTTT.

There are a few counts of this clone. CDR3 sequence (DNA): TGCAGCGTTAGAATTTCAGGGCCCAATCAGCCCCAGCATTTT. Its translation is CSVRISGPNQPQHF. The chain recombines TRBV29-1 with TRBJ1-5; possibly TRBD1 for D (5 bases). Germline V gene data show CDR1 as SQVTM and CDR2 as ANQGSEA. V gave up 5 bases and J gave up 3 bases, with 14 bases separating them. There are 14 residues in the CDR3.

On this clone: Other DNA sequences in the sample encode the same CDR3. The chain couples TRBV4-3 to TRBJ2-1; perhaps D is TRBD1 or TRBD2 (5 bases each). Germline V lookup: CDR1 LGHNA, CDR2 YSLEER. V gave up 0 bases and J gave up 0 bases, with 12 bases separating them. This CDR3 is 17 amino acids long. This CDR3 is CASSQDSAGSSYNEQFF. DNA of the CDR3: TGCGCCAGCAGCCAAGATAGTGCAGGGAGCTCCTACAATGAGCAGTTCTTC.

The chain is built from TRBV29-1 and TRBJ2-7, with a weak D call TRBD1 (6 bases). With 7 bases removed from V and 0 bases from J, the gap between germline ends came to 10 bases. The CDR3 runs to 12 residues. Germline V CDR1 and CDR2: SQVTM, ANQGSEA. The CDR3 loop reads CSAADSSYEQYF. The CDR3 DNA reads as TGCAGCGCCGCGGACAGCTCCTACGAGCAGTACTTC.

The rearrangement joins TRBV7-2 to TRBJ2-5, with a weak D call TRBD1 (5 bases). Germline V gives CDR1 SGHTA, CDR2 FQGNSA. Trimming left V 1 base short and J 2 bases short, with 11 bases between. The CDR3 runs 15 residues. CDR3: CASSLDVNRQETQYF. CDR3 nucleotide sequence: TGTGCCAGCAGCTTAGATGTAAACAGGCAAGAGACCCAGTACTTC. Drawing the rest from reference TRBV7-2 and TRBJ2-5, the complete variable domain is GAGVSQSPSNKVTEKGKDVELRCDPISGHTALYWYRQSLGQGLEFLIYFQGNSAPDKSGLPSDRFSAERTGGSVSTLTIQRTQQEDSAVYLCASSLDVNRQETQYFGPGTRLLVL.

The genes are TRBV30 and TRBJ1-5; no clear D. Germline assignment: CDR1 GTSNPN and CDR2 SVGIG (reference sequence). This CDR3 has 13 residues. V lost 2 bases and J lost 2, with 7 bases in between. CDR3 sequence: CAWSTTGNQPQHF. CDR3 DNA sequence: TGTGCCTGGAGTACTACCGGCAATCAGCCCCAGCATTTT.

This clone was detected a few times. This chain links TRBV7-3 with TRBJ2-6; D perhaps matches TRBD1 (5 bases). CDR1 SGHTA and CDR2 FQGTGA come from the germline V gene. This CDR3 has 15 residues. V dropped 4 bases and J dropped 0 bases, with 7 bases sitting between them. The CDR3 region is CASSSRASGANVLTF. The DNA of the CDR3 is TGTGCCAGCAGCTCCAGGGCCTCTGGGGCCAACGTCCTGACTTTC.

The chain joins TRBV9 to TRBJ2-3; D gene unclear. Germline CDR1 and CDR2: SGDLS and YYNGEE. V shed 4 bases and J shed 2 bases, with 14 bases lying between them. The CDR3 has 15 residues. CDR3 in amino acids: CASSPRMSLTDTQYF. The CDR3 DNA is TGTGCCAGCAGCCCTCGGATGAGCCTCACAGATACGCAGTATTTT.

This clone was detected only a few times. This chain connects TRBV7-2 to TRBJ2-7, with D perhaps given as TRBD1 or TRBD2 (5 bases each). With 5 bases removed from V and 3 bases from J, the gap between germline ends came to 14 bases. The length of the CDR3 is 14 residues. The germline V gene has CDR1 SGHTA and CDR2 FQGNSA. DNA for the CDR3: TGTGCCAGCAGCGGAGATGGGGGTCGCTACGAGCAGTACTTC. This encodes CASSGDGGRYEQYF.

In nucleotides, the CDR3 is TGCGCCAGCAGCACGGGAGACAGGGCCGAGCAGTACTTC. Protein sequence: CASSTGDRAEQYF. The V and J genes are TRBV5-1 and TRBJ2-7, with D possibly matching TRBD1 (7 bases). Per the germline V gene, CDR1 is SGHRS and CDR2 is YFSETQ. V lost 4 bases to trimming and J lost 6 bases, with 14 bases between them. The CDR3 extends over 13 amino acids. The entire variable domain, with the rest obtained from reference TRBV5-1 and TRBJ2-7, is as follows: KAGVTQTPRYLIKTRGQQVTLSCSPISGHRSVSWYQQTPGQGLQFLFEYFSETQRNKGNFPGRFSGRQFSNSRSEMNVSTLELGDSALYLCASSTGDRAEQYFGPGTRLTVT.

A few counts support this clone. J is TRBJ2-7 and V is TRBV29-1; TRBD1 agrees at 7 bases. This CDR3 is built from 12 residues. Germline V gene sequence: CDR1 SQVTM, CDR2 ANQGSEA. V dropped 7 bases and J dropped 1; count of bases not matched to a gene: 4. CDR3 loop: CSALTGSYEQYF. The CDR3 nucleotides are TGCAGCGCCCTGACAGGGTCCTACGAGCAGTACTTC.

The sample holds a few counts of this clone. This chain uses TRBV11-2 with TRBJ1-6; a possible D gene is TRBD1 (6 bases). Per the germline V gene, CDR1 is SGHAT and CDR2 is FQNNGV. V dropped 2 bases and J dropped 6 bases, with 14 bases sitting between them. This CDR3 region has 16 residues. CDR3 nucleotide sequence: TGTGCCAGCAGCTTACTTCGGGGGCGTTCTAATTCACCCCTCCACTTT. It yields the protein CASSLLRGRSNSPLHF.

The V call is TRBV25-1, the J call TRBJ2-3, with D possibly called TRBD1 or TRBD2 (5 bases each). The germline V and J ends were trimmed by 3 bases and 4 bases, with 20 bases remaining between them. Germline CDR1 is MGHDK and CDR2 is SYGVNS. The CDR3 runs to 17 residues. As DNA, the CDR3 is TGTGCCAGCAGTGAGGGGAGTGGGACCGGAGGATCAGATACGCAGTATTTT. Residues: CASSEGSGTGGSDTQYF.

This clone was found a few times. This chain uses TRBV4-2 with TRBJ1-2; D not certain. Germline loops: CDR1 LGHNA, CDR2 YNFKEQ. The CDR3 has 13 amino acids. V was clipped by 1 base and J by 6 bases, with 9 bases between them. The CDR3 protein is CASSQGAAHGYTF. The CDR3 coding sequence is TGTGCCAGCAGCCAAGGGGCAGCTCATGGCTACACCTTC.